One sample yielded the 22 T cell receptor beta chains listed below, sequenced in a study of beta chain features in type 1 diabetes. Investigators reverse transcribed all isolated RNA, so they sequenced expressed TCRB transcripts. The protocol was immunoSEQ multiplex PCR, while the TCRdb copy is restricted to in-frame clones and leaves out a portion. Of 160,000 or so clones in the sample, 9% to 10% were seen once. Sequencing was carried out using central memory CD4+ T cells from blood. The receptor set was obtained from a woman between 18 and 30 years old in good health.

The J gene is TRBJ2-5, the V gene TRBV7-2; 9 bases are shared with TRBD2. V gave up 5 bases and J gave up 5 bases; unmatched junction bases: 6. The CDR3 runs 14 residues. Germline loops: CDR1 SGHTA, CDR2 FQGNSA. The DNA of the CDR3 is TGTGCCAGCAGCCCCGGGACTAGCAAGGAGACCCAGTACTTC. Translating gives CASSPGTSKETQYF.

This clone has just a few counts. The chain has TRBV6-6 and TRBJ2-6; D is unresolved. Trimming cost V 7 bases and J 1 base, with 5 bases left between them. From germline, CDR1 is MNHNY and CDR2 SVGAGI (reference sequence). The CDR3 totals 13 residues. The CDR3 nucleotides read TGTGCCAGCATCGAGTCTGGGGCCAACGTCCTGACTTTC. Protein product: CASIESGANVLTF.

This clone was seen a few times. The chain carries TRBV5-1 and TRBJ2-5; tentative D call: TRBD1 (6 bases). CDR3 length equals 16 residues. The V end was cut by 0 bases, the J end by 2 bases, with 14 bases between. The germline V gene has CDR1 SGHRS and CDR2 YFSETQ. The CDR3 DNA is TGCGCCAGCAGCTTGGTTGTGGGGGCGCAACAAGAGACCCAGTACTTC. It is translated as CASSLVVGAQQETQYF.

This clone occurred a few times. The chain carries TRBV6-6 and TRBJ2-3; D gene unclear. Trimming cost V 4 bases and J 3 bases, with 14 bases left between them. Looked up from germline, CDR1 is MNHNY and CDR2 is SVGAGI (reference sequence). CDR3 length: 15 amino acids. CDR3 in DNA: TGTGCCAGCAGTTCGACAATCATGCTAACAGATACGCAGTATTTT. Translating gives CASSSTIMLTDTQYF.

In this sample, this clone turned up a few times. The genes are TRBV18 and TRBJ2-7; TRBD2 aligns across 10 bases. Trimming removed 2 bases from V and 9 bases from J; junction bases left unmatched: 4. The CDR3 is 13 amino acids. The V gene's germline CDR1 is KGHSH and CDR2 LQKENI. DNA for the CDR3: TGTGCCAGCTCACCAGGGACTAGCGAAGTGCAGTACTTC. Translation: CASSPGTSEVQYF. Together with reference TRBV18 and TRBJ2-7, the CDR3 gives the full variable domain: NAGVMQNPRHLVRRRGQEARLRCSPMKGHSHVYWYRQLPEEGLKFMVYLQKENIIDESGMPKERFSAEFPKEGPSILRIQQVVRGDSAAYFCASSPGTSEVQYFGPGTRLTVT.

V gene TRBV5-1 combines with J gene TRBJ2-2; maybe TRBD1 (6 bases). The CDR3 consists of 15 residues. Per the germline V gene, CDR1 is SGHRS and CDR2 is YFSETQ. V lost 2 bases and J 3 bases, leaving 11 bases between the germline ends. DNA of the CDR3: TGCGCCAGCAGCTTACAGGGAGCTTACACCGGGGAGCTGTTTTTT. It specifies CASSLQGAYTGELFF.

The V and J genes are TRBV29-1 and TRBJ1-3; D remains ambiguous. V lost 6 bases, J lost 0 bases, and 9 bases lay in between. Per germline, CDR1 SQVTM and CDR2 ANQGSEA. This CDR3 has 13 amino acids. CDR3 in amino acids: CSVLTTSGNTIYF. Here the CDR3 DNA reads TGCAGCGTCTTGACAACCTCTGGAAACACCATATATTTT.

The chain combines TRBV27 with TRBJ1-5, with D unclear. The CDR3 loop spans 12 amino acids. Germline CDR1 is MNHEY and CDR2 is SMNVEV (reference sequence). Deletions cut 2 bases from V and 9 bases from J, with 8 bases between. Here the CDR3 reads CASSLTFGPQHF. CDR3 sequence (DNA): TGTGCCAGCAGTTTAACGTTCGGGCCCCAGCATTTT.

The CDR3 coding sequence is TGTGCCAGCAGCGTAGGTCAGGGGGATGCCTATGGCTACACCTTC. Its translation is CASSVGQGDAYGYTF. The rearrangement joins TRBV9 to TRBJ1-2; 7 bases fit TRBD1. CDR3 length: 15 residues. Trimming cost V 0 bases and J 4 bases; bases outside gene matches: 6. Germline loops: CDR1 SGDLS, CDR2 YYNGEE.

This clone occurred a few times. The chain uses TRBV15 and TRBJ2-7; 14 bases align to TRBD2. The CDR3 sequence is 16 residues long. V shed 4 bases, J shed 7 bases, and the junction held 9 bases outside the gene matches. Germline loops: CDR1 LNHNV, CDR2 YYDKDF (reference sequence). The chain's CDR3 is CATSTWTSGRPGEQYF. For the CDR3, the DNA is TGTGCCACCAGCACCTGGACTAGCGGGAGGCCGGGGGAGCAGTACTTC.

The sample holds a few counts of this clone. This sequence joins TRBV5-1 and TRBJ2-5; D is possibly TRBD1 (6 bases). V lost 5 bases, J lost 6 bases, and 14 bases lay in between. Looked up from germline, CDR1 is SGHRS and CDR2 is YFSETQ. This CDR3 has 13 amino acids. In DNA form, the CDR3 reads TGCGCCAGCAGTCCTGTAGGGGGACAGACCCAGTACTTC. As protein: CASSPVGGQTQYF.

The sample holds a few counts of this clone. The rearrangement joins TRBV18 to TRBJ2-2, with TRBD1 identical over 7 bases. Per the germline V gene, CDR1 is KGHSH and CDR2 is LQKENI. The CDR3 runs 16 residues. V shed 4 bases and J 0 bases; nucleotides not matched to a gene: 5. The DNA for the CDR3 is TGTGCCAGCTCACGCCAGGGGGACGCGAACACCGGGGAGCTGTTTTTT. This sequence encodes CASSRQGDANTGELFF.

The V and J genes are TRBV9 and TRBJ1-1, with no clear D. CDR3 length equals 14 residues. Trimming cost V 0 bases and J 4 bases, with 10 bases left between them. Germline assignment: CDR1 SGDLS and CDR2 YYNGEE. CDR3 sequence reads: CASSVGIAFTEAFF. The CDR3 DNA is TGTGCCAGCAGCGTAGGGATAGCCTTCACTGAAGCTTTCTTT.

This clone was observed a few times. The chain combines TRBV12-5 with TRBJ2-5, with TRBD1 identical over 7 bases. Germline assignment: CDR1 LGHNT and CDR2 FRNRAP. J was trimmed by 9 bases and V by 6 bases; bases with no gene match: 13. This CDR3 comprises 14 residues. The CDR3 nucleotides read TGTGCTAGTGGCCAAGGAACAGGGGCTTGGGCCCAGTACTTC. This sequence encodes CASGQGTGAWAQYF.

This clone was counted a few times. The V call is TRBV30, the J call TRBJ1-4; unclear D gene. The CDR3 spans 13 residues. V was cut by 2 bases and J by 4 bases, with 8 bases left in between. Germline assignment: CDR1 GTSNPN and CDR2 SVGIG (reference sequence). This CDR3 reads CAWSWRFNEKLFF. The CDR3 coding sequence is TGTGCCTGGAGTTGGAGGTTTAATGAAAAACTGTTTTTT.

This clone was recorded a few times. The chain joins TRBV6-6 to TRBJ2-2; TRBD2 matches 12 bases. The CDR3 extends over 15 amino acids. The V gene's germline CDR1 is MNHNY and CDR2 SVGAGI (reference sequence). Losses at the gene ends were 5 bases for V and 6 bases for J; bases not matched to a gene: 4. The CDR3 is CASSTTSGRAGELFF. CDR3 bases: TGTGCCAGCAGTACGACTAGCGGGAGAGCCGGGGAGCTGTTTTTT.

The V and J genes are TRBV19 and TRBJ2-7; 8 bases match TRBD1. CDR3 size: 14 residues. The J segment lost 7 bases and the V segment lost 6 bases, leaving 11 bases of the junction unmatched. The germline V gene encodes CDR1 LNHDA and CDR2 SQIVND (reference sequence). The CDR3 sequence: CASSGQGAAGEQYF. The CDR3 DNA sequence: TGTGCCAGTAGCGGACAGGGCGCGGCGGGTGAGCAGTACTTC. The full variable domain, its missing parts supplied by reference TRBV19 and TRBJ2-7, is DGGITQSPKYLFRKEGQNVTLSCEQNLNHDAMYWYRQDPGQGLRLIYYSQIVNDFQKGDIAEGYSVSREKKESFPLTVTSAQKNPTAFYLCASSGQGAAGEQYFGPGTRLTVT.

The chain recombines TRBV28 with TRBJ2-1, with unresolved D. The V end lost 5 bases, the J end lost 10 bases, and 12 bases lay between the germline ends. The CDR3 consists of 12 residues. The germline CDR1 and CDR2 sequences are MDHEN and SYDVKM. CDR3 protein: CASSEEQLEQFF. The DNA for the CDR3 is TGTGCCAGCAGTGAGGAGCAACTGGAGCAGTTCTTC.

This chain uses TRBV18 with TRBJ1-2; D not certain. The CDR3 is 14 amino acids. The V gene lost 6 bases and the J gene lost 2 bases, with 13 bases spanning the gap. Germline-derived CDR1 and CDR2 are KGHSH and LQKENI. The DNA of the CDR3 is TGTGCCAGCTCCCGGAGAGACGAGAACTATGGCTACACCTTC. Residues: CASSRRDENYGYTF.

This clone was counted only a few times. The chain uses TRBV19 and TRBJ2-3, with 7 bases lining up with TRBD1. The germline V gene encodes CDR1 LNHDA and CDR2 SQIVND (reference sequence). Germline trimming cut 5 bases from V and 2 bases from J; bases unmatched to any gene: 7. The CDR3 is 15 amino acids. CDR3 nucleotide sequence: TGTGCCAGTAGTCACCGGGACAGCTACACAGATACGCAGTATTTT. Protein sequence: CASSHRDSYTDTQYF.

This chain links TRBV9 with TRBJ2-7; 7 positions agree with TRBD1. The germline V gene has CDR1 SGDLS and CDR2 YYNGEE. The CDR3 covers 14 residues. The trim removed 4 bases at V and 4 bases at J, leaving 8 bases unmatched. The CDR3 region is CASSQRTGPYEQYF. In nucleotides, the CDR3 is TGTGCCAGCAGCCAACGGACAGGACCTTACGAGCAGTACTTC.

A few counts support this clone. This chain joins TRBV29-1 and TRBJ1-2; TRBD1 matches at 9 bases. The CDR3 totals 15 residues. CDR1 and CDR2 from the germline V gene are SQVTM and ANQGSEA. The DNA for the CDR3 is TGCATCGTCGGCTCATTACAGGGGGCGTCGGGTGGCTACACCTTC. The encoded protein is CIVGSLQGASGGYTF.